This T cell receptor beta chain is drawn from a study of blood T cell repertoires in COVID-19. Study at large: Sites across the United States, Italy and Spain contributed samples from acute and convalescent COVID-19. PBMCs, B-cell-depleted T cells, or T cells were the source of the cDNA or gDNA that made up the material.

Authors' processing steps: Reference gene primer amplification gave nucleated cell count estimates. Sequenced by immunoSEQ multiplex PCR; TCRdb stores in-frame clones only, minus some. V and J calls and clone size are given by that table; D and trimming were obtained from the DNA. Of roughly 280,000 clones in the sample, about 88% are singletons; the top ten hold 3.6%. Trimming cost V 4 bases and J 1 base; bases outside gene matches: 4. In germline, CDR1 is KGHDR, CDR2 SFDVKD. The CDR3 loop spans 15 amino acids. The material sequenced was peripheral blood. The chain combines TRBV24-1 with TRBJ2-5; TRBD1 matches at 8 bases. This clonotype was obtained from a man between 18 and 35 years old with active or convalescent COVID-19. For the CDR3, the DNA is TGTGCCACCAGTGAAACCCAGGGGGCCCAAGAGACCCAGTACTTC. Its protein is CATSETQGAQETQYF.